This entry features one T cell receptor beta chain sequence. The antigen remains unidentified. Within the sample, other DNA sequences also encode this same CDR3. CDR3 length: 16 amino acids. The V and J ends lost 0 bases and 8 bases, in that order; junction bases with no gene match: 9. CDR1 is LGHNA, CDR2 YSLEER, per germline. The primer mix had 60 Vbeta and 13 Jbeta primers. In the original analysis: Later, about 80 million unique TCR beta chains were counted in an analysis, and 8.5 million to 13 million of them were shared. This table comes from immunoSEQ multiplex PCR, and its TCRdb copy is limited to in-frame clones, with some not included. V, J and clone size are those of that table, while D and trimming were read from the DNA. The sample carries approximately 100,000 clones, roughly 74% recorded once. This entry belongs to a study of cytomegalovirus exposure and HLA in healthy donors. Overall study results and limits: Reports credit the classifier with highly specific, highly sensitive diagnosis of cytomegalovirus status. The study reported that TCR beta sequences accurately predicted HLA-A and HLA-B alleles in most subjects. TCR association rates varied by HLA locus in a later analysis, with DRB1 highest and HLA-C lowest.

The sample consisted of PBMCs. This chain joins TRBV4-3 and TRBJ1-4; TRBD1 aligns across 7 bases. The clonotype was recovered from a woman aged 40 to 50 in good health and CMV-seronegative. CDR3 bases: TGCGCCAGCAGCCAAGATCCCCGGACAGGAGGGGAAAAACTGTTTTTT. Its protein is CASSQDPRTGGEKLFF.